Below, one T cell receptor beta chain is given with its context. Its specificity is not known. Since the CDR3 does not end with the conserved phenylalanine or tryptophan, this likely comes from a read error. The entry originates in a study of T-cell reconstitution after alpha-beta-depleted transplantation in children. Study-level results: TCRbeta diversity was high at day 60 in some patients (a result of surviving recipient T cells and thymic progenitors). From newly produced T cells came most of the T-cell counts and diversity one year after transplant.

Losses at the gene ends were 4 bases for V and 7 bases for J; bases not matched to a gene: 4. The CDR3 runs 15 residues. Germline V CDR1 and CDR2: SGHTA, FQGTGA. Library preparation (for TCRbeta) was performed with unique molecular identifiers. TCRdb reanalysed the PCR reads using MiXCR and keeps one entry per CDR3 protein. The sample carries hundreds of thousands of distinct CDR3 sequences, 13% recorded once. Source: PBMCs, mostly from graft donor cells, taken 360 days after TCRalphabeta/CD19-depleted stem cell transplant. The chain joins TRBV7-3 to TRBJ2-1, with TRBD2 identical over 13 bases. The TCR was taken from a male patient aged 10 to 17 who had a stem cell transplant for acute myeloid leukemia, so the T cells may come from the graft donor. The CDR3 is CASSSGLAGVNEQFV. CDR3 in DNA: TGTGCCAGCAGCTCTGGACTAGCGGGAGTAAATGAGCAGTTCGTC.